This T cell receptor beta chain stems from a study of T cell changes during pregnancy in multiple sclerosis. TCRdb's copy holds only in-frame clones and misses some; the assay was immunoSEQ multiplex PCR. The sample gives 35,000 to 50,000 clones, 88% of which show up once; 1.2% is in the top ten. This receptor was taken from a female donor with multiple sclerosis, enrolled in a pregnancy study. Sequencing used CD4+ T cells from peripheral blood mononuclear cells, obtained in the second trimester of pregnancy.

The chain's CDR3 is CASSLLTSGGYNEQFF. The CDR3 DNA sequence: TGTGCCAGCAGCCTACTCACTAGCGGAGGTTACAATGAGCAGTTCTTC. The V and J genes are TRBV9 and TRBJ2-1; the match to TRBD2 covers 8 bases. The germline V gene encodes CDR1 SGDLS and CDR2 YYNGEE. The CDR3 extends over 16 amino acids. V lost 4 bases to trimming and J lost 4 bases; unmatched junction nucleotides: 10. Combining the CDR3 with reference TRBV9 and TRBJ2-1 gives the whole variable domain DSGVTQTPKHLITATGQRVTLRCSPRSGDLSVYWYQQSLDQGLQFLIQYYNGEERAKGNILERFSAQQFPDLHSELNLSSLELGDSALYFCASSLLTSGGYNEQFFGPGTRLTVL.